Sequencing of this T cell receptor (beta chain) was carried out in a study of a mutant IDH1 vaccine in newly diagnosed glioma. Study-wide background: Patients got radiotherapy, temozolomide, or both beforehand, and most got both.

The table came from immunoSEQ multiplex PCR; TCRdb's copy has only in-frame clones and leaves some out. The sample has tens of thousands of clones, 80% to 90% seen once. Trimming at V came to 4 bases and at J to 8 bases, leaving 7 bases not matched to a gene. Looked up from germline, CDR1 is SGHTA and CDR2 is FQGNSA. CDR3 size: 14 residues. Comment on this clone: Its antigen is not identified.

Time point of the sample: week 35, safety follow-up. Each dose delivered 300 ug of mutant IDH1 20-mer peptide subcutaneously with imiquimod. The source is a man aged 40-49 years with glioma. Sequenced material: PBMCs, taken from a glioma patient whose treatment included an IDH1 peptide vaccine. The chain links TRBV7-2 to TRBJ2-1, with 8 bases that match TRBD2. The DNA for the CDR3 is TGTGCCAGCAGCTCCTCTGGGACTAGGTATGAGCAGTTCTTC. It codes for CASSSSGTRYEQFF.